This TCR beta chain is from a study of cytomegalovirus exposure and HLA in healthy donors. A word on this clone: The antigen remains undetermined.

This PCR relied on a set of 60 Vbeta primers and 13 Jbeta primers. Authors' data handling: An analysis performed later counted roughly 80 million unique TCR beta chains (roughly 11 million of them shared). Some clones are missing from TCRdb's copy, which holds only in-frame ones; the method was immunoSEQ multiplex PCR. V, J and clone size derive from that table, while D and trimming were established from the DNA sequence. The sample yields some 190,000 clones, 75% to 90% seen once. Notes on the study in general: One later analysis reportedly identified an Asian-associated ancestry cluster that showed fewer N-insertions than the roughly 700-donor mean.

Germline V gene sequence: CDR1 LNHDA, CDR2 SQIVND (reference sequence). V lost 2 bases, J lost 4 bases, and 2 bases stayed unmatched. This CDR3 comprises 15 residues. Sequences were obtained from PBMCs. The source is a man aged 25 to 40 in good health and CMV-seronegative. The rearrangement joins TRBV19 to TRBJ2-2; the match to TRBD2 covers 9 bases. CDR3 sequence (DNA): TGTGCCAGTAGTATACTACTAGCGGGCACCGGGGAGCTGTTTTTT. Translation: CASSILLAGTGELFF.